Following are 17 T cell receptor beta chains from one sample sequenced in a study of blood T cell repertoires in COVID-19. TCRdb keeps only in-frame clones here, not all; method: immunoSEQ multiplex PCR. This sample has roughly 57,000 clones, with 60% to 80% found just once. The sequenced sample consisted of peripheral blood. The receptors here all came from a man in his sixties with acute or convalescent COVID-19.

This sequence joins TRBV18 and TRBJ2-7; 7 bases are a match to TRBD1. CDR3 length: 14 residues. The germline V gene encodes CDR1 KGHSH and CDR2 LQKENI. J gave up 7 bases and V 6 bases, and 12 bases lay outside the gene matches. CDR3 amino acids: CASSPDRAEGEQYF. The CDR3 DNA is TGTGCCAGCTCGCCCGACAGGGCCGAGGGGGAGCAGTACTTC.

The rearrangement links TRBV2 to TRBJ2-7, with 7 positions matching TRBD1. V lost 3 bases to trimming and J lost 0 bases; unmatched junction nucleotides: 8. The length of the CDR3 is 16 residues. The germline CDR1 and CDR2 sequences are SNHLY and FYNNEI. The CDR3 reads CASSDSVGQVSYEQYF. As DNA, the CDR3 is TGTGCCAGCAGTGATTCGGTCGGACAGGTCTCCTACGAGCAGTACTTC. Complete variable domain (other parts from reference TRBV2 and TRBJ2-7): EPEVTQTPSHQVTQMGQEVILRCVPISNHLYFYWYRQILGQKVEFLVSFYNNEISEKSEIFDDQFSVERPDGSNFTLKIRSTKLEDSAMYFCASSDSVGQVSYEQYFGPGTRLTVT.

V and J are TRBV19 and TRBJ1-5, with D perhaps TRBD1 (6 bases). V was cut by 8 bases and J by 0 bases, with 8 bases left in between. The CDR3 sequence is 13 residues long. Germline CDR1 is LNHDA and CDR2 is SQIVND (reference sequence). The CDR3 loop is CASGQNSNQPQHF. CDR3 in DNA: TGTGCCAGTGGACAGAATAGCAATCAGCCCCAGCATTTT. Together with reference TRBV19 and TRBJ1-5, the CDR3 gives the full variable domain: DGGITQSPKYLFRKEGQNVTLSCEQNLNHDAMYWYRQDPGQGLRLIYYSQIVNDFQKGDIAEGYSVSREKKESFPLTVTSAQKNPTAFYLCASGQNSNQPQHFGDGTRLSIL.

The chain joins TRBV12-5 to TRBJ2-1, with D perhaps TRBD2 (6 bases). Trimming stripped 0 bases from V and 7 bases from J, with 19 bases between. This CDR3 has 17 residues. Germline assignment: CDR1 LGHNT and CDR2 FRNRAP. The CDR3 DNA is TGTGCTAGTGGTTTGGTGGGGGACTCAGCCCAATTTAATGAGCAGTTCTTC. This gives the protein CASGLVGDSAQFNEQFF.

This chain links TRBV9 with TRBJ2-5, with D unclear. This CDR3 has 12 amino acids. Germline-derived CDR1 and CDR2 are SGDLS and YYNGEE. V gave up 0 bases and J gave up 7 bases, with 7 bases separating them. CDR3 in DNA: TGTGCCAGCAGCGTAGCATCGGGGACCCAGTACTTC. This sequence encodes CASSVASGTQYF.

This clone was seen once. This chain links TRBV6-5 with TRBJ1-6; TRBD1 might be the D (5 bases). The germline V gene has CDR1 MNHEY and CDR2 SVGAGI. V dropped 7 bases and J dropped 8 bases, with 12 bases sitting between them. This CDR3 is built from 13 residues. The CDR3 DNA sequence: TGTGCCAGCAAGGGGCAGGGTTATTCACCCCTCCACTTT. It encodes CASKGQGYSPLHF.

The V gene is TRBV6-5, the J gene TRBJ2-7, with TRBD1 matching over 10 bases. CDR1 is MNHEY, CDR2 SVGAGI, per germline. CDR3 length equals 15 residues. After removal of 5 bases from V and 5 bases from J, the junction contained 9 bases not matched to a gene. The CDR3 region has the DNA TGTGCCAGCAGTCCCCAAGGGACAGGGGCCCACGAGCAGTACTTC. Residues: CASSPQGTGAHEQYF.

A remark on this clone: The junction departs from germline at one end; a sequencing error may be responsible. This chain links TRBV10-3 with TRBJ1-1; D possibly corresponds to TRBD1 (6 bases). The CDR3 length is 10 residues. Germline V lookup: CDR1 ENHRY, CDR2 SYGVKD. This CDR3 is CATRDTEAFF. For the CDR3, the DNA is TGTGCCACCCGGGACACCGAAGCTTTCTTT.

The chain links TRBV19 to TRBJ1-1; 9 bases fit TRBD1. V was pared by 5 bases and J by 4 bases, with 11 bases of the junction left unmatched. There are 16 residues in the CDR3. Germline values: CDR1 LNHDA, CDR2 SQIVND (reference sequence). The CDR3 DNA is TGTGCCAGTAGTTCGGACAGGGGCAGGGGAAGCACTGAAGCTTTCTTT. Its translation is CASSSDRGRGSTEAFF.

This clone occurred a few times. The chain links TRBV29-1 to TRBJ2-5; D gene uncertain. The V end lost 0 bases, the J end lost 7 bases, and 9 bases lay between the germline ends. Germline CDR1 and CDR2: SQVTM and ANQGSEA. The CDR3 is 12 residues long. The CDR3 DNA sequence: TGCAGCGTTGAAGAGCAGGAAGGGACCCAGTACTTC. It encodes CSVEEQEGTQYF.

This chain joins TRBV6-1 and TRBJ1-1; D unclear. There are 14 residues in the CDR3. Trimming removed 0 bases at V and 6 bases at J, with 11 bases between. Germline CDR1 and CDR2: MNHNS and SASEGT. CDR3 DNA sequence: TGTGCCAGCAGTGAAGCGCGCGAAAGCGCTGAAGCTTTCTTT. This codes for CASSEARESAEAFF.

The CDR3 DNA follows: TGTGCCAGCAGCTTAGGAAGGACTAGCGGGGTTCAGTACTTC. It yields the protein CASSLGRTSGVQYF. V is TRBV13 and J is TRBJ2-4; 12 bases map to TRBD2. The CDR3 is 14 amino acids. The V gene's germline CDR1 is PRHDT and CDR2 FYEKMQ (reference sequence). J was trimmed by 11 bases and V by 0 bases; bases with no gene match: 2.

This rearrangement joins TRBV18 to TRBJ1-3; D not resolved. Trimming left V 0 bases short and J 1 base short, with 7 bases between. Germline loops: CDR1 KGHSH, CDR2 LQKENI. The CDR3 covers 15 residues. The CDR3 DNA follows: TGTGCCAGCTCACCACCCCGGGGATCTGGAAACACCATATATTTT. Its translation: CASSPPRGSGNTIYF.

The CDR3 protein is CASSFSGAYGYTF. In DNA, the CDR3 is TGCGCCAGCAGCTTTTCAGGGGCCTATGGCTACACCTTC. The gene calls are TRBV5-1 and TRBJ1-2; the D gene is possibly TRBD1 (6 bases). CDR1 is SGHRS, CDR2 YFSETQ, per germline. V was clipped by 2 bases and J by 4 bases, with 9 bases between them. CDR3 length equals 13 residues.

The rearrangement links TRBV2 to TRBJ1-1; D gene uncertain. This CDR3 region has 14 residues. Germline CDR1 is SNHLY and CDR2 is FYNNEI. V was cut by 5 bases and J by 3 bases, with 13 bases left in between. CDR3 loop: CASSLHGEDTEAFF. The DNA for the CDR3 is TGTGCCAGCAGTCTCCATGGGGAGGACACTGAAGCTTTCTTT.

The CDR3 nucleotides read TGTGCCAGCAGTCCCTTCGCGAATTCACCCCTCCACTTT. It encodes CASSPFANSPLHF. The chain combines TRBV27 with TRBJ1-6; D call uncertain. CDR1 and CDR2 (germline): MNHEY, SMNVEV (reference sequence). This CDR3 has 13 amino acids. The germline V and J ends were trimmed by 5 bases and 7 bases, with 9 bases remaining between them.

The gene calls are TRBV10-3 and TRBJ1-1; perhaps TRBD1 as D (6 bases). CDR3 length: 15 residues. Trimming took 3 bases from V and 0 from J, leaving 11 bases between them. Germline lookup yields CDR1 ENHRY and CDR2 SYGVKD. CDR3: CAISDADSLNTEAFF. DNA for the CDR3: TGTGCCATCAGTGATGCGGACAGCTTGAACACTGAAGCTTTCTTT.